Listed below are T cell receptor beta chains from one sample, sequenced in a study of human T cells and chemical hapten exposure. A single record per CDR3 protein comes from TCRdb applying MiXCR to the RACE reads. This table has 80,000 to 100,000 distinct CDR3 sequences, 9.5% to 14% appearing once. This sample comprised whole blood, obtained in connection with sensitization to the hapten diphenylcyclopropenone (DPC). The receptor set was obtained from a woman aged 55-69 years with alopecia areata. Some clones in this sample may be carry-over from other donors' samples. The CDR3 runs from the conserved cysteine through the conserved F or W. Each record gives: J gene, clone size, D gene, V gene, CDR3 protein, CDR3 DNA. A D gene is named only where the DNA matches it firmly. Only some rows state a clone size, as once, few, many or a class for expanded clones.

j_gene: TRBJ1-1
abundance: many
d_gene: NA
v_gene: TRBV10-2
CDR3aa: CASSGPYTEAFF
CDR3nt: TGCGCCAGCAGTGGACCCTACACTGAAGCTTTCTTT

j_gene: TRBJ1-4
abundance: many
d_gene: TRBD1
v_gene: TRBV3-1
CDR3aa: CASSHFPHTGGPEKLFF
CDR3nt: TGTGCCAGCAGCCATTTTCCCCACACAGGGGGACCCGAAAAACTGTTTTTT

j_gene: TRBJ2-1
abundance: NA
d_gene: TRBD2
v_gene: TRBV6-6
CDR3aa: CASSEPVAGAANEQFF
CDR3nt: TGTGCCAGCAGTGAACCCGTAGCGGGGGCCGCCAATGAGCAGTTCTTC

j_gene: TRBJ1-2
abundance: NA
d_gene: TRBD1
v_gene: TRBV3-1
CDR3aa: CASLDRGRGGYTF
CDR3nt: TGTGCCAGCCTGGACAGGGGAAGGGGTGGCTACACCTTC

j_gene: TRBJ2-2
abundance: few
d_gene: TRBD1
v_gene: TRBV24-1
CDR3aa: CATSDTPGQGNTGELFF
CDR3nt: TGTGCCACCAGTGATACTCCGGGACAGGGGAACACCGGGGAGCTGTTTTTT

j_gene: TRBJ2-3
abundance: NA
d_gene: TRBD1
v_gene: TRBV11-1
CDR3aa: CASSPGQGSSTQYF
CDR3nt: TGTGCCAGCAGCCCCGGACAGGGGTCAAGTACGCAGTATTTT

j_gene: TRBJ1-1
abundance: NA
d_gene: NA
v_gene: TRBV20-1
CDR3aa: CSAPTFLGTEAFF
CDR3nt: TGCAGTGCTCCGACTTTCCTTGGCACTGAAGCTTTCTTT

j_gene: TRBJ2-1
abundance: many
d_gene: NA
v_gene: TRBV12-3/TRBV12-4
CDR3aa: CASSPRFGGNEQFF
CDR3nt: TGTGCCAGCAGTCCCCGGTTTGGGGGCAATGAGCAGTTCTTC

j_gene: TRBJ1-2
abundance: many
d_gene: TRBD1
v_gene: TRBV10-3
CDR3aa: CAISDSGQGNYGYTF
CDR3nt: TGTGCCATCAGTGACTCGGGACAGGGTAACTATGGCTACACCTTC

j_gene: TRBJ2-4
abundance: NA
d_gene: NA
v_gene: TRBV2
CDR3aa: CASVPTGSIVKNIQYF
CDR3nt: TGTGCCAGCGTCCCGACAGGTTCGATAGTCAAAAACATTCAGTACTTC

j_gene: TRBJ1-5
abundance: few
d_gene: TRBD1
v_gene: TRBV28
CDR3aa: CASSWDRNQPQHF
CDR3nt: TGTGCCAGCAGTTGGGACAGAAATCAGCCCCAGCATTTT

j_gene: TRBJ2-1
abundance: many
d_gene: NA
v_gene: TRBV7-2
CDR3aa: CASSLDWISYNEQFF
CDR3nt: TGTGCCAGCAGCTTAGATTGGATCTCCTACAATGAGCAGTTCTTC

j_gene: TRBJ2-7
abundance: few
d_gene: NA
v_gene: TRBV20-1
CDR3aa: CSAKEGGTLGYEQYF
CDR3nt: TGCAGTGCCAAAGAAGGTGGGACCCTCGGATACGAGCAGTACTTC

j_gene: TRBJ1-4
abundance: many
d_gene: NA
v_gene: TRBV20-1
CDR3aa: CSASSGPTNEKLFF
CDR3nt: TGCAGTGCTAGTTCAGGGCCAACTAATGAAAAACTGTTTTTT

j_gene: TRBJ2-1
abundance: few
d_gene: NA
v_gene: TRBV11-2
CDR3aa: CASSNQGSEQFF
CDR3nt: TGTGCCAGCAGCAACCAGGGGTCTGAGCAGTTCTTC

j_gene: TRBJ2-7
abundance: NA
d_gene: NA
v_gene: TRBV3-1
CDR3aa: CASSQVGTSYEQYF
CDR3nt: TGTGCCAGCAGCCAAGTAGGGACTTCCTACGAGCAGTACTTC

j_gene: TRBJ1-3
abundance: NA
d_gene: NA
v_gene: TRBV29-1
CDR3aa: CSLSSGNTIYF
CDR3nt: TGCAGCCTATCGTCGGGAAACACCATATATTTT

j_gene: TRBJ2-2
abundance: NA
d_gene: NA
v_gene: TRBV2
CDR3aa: CASTGTEQPGELFF
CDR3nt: TGTGCCAGCACAGGGACGGAGCAACCCGGGGAGCTGTTTTTT

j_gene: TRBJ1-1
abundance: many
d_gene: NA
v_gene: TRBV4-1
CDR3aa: CASSQDRVGRPVDTEAFF
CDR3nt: TGCGCCAGCAGCCAAGACCGAGTTGGCAGGCCGGTTGACACTGAAGCTTTCTTT

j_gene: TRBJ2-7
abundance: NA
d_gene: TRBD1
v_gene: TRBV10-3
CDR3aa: CAISEPGQSYEQYF
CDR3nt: TGTGCCATCAGTGAACCGGGACAGAGCTACGAGCAGTACTTC

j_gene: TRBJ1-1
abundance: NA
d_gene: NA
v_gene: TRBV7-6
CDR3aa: CASSQGTVNTEAFF
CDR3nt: TGTGCCAGCAGCCAAGGGACCGTGAACACTGAAGCTTTCTTT

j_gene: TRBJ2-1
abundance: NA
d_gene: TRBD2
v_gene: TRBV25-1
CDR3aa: CASSEASGGLGQFF
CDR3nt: TGTGCCAGCAGTGAGGCTAGCGGCGGCCTGGGGCAGTTCTTC

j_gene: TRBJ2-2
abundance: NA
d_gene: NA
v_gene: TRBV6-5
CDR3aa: CASSYSGAGQRGELFF
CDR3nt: TGTGCCAGCAGTTACTCGGGGGCAGGGCAACGCGGGGAGCTGTTTTTT

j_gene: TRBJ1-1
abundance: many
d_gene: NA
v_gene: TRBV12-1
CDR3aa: CASSFEGHTGEGDTEAFF
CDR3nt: TGTGCCAGCAGCTTTGAAGGGCATACGGGGGAGGGGGACACTGAAGCTTTCTTT

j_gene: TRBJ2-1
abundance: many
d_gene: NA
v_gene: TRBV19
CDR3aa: CASSLDPGPGIKQFF
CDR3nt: TGTGCCAGTAGCCTGGATCCGGGACCGGGGATTAAGCAGTTCTTC

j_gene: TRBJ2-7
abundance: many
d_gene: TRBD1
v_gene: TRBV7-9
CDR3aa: CASSLAGTGPNEQYF
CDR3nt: TGTGCCAGCAGCTTAGCCGGGACAGGGCCCAACGAGCAGTACTTC

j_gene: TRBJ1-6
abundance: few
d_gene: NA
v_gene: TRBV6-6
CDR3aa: CASSPPGSSPLHF
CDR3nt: TGTGCCAGCAGTCCGCCGGGGTCTTCACCCCTCCACTTT

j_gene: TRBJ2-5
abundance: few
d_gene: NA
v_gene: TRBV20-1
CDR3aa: CSAWTVQETQYF
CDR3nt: TGCAGTGCCTGGACAGTCCAAGAGACCCAGTACTTC

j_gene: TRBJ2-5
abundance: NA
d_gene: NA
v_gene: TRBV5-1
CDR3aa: CASSAAPQGFETQYF
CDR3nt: TGCGCCAGCAGCGCGGCACCTCAGGGATTTGAGACCCAGTACTTC

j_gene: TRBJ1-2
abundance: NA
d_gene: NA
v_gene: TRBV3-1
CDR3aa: CASSQAGDYGYTF
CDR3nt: TGTGCCAGCAGCCAAGCCGGCGACTATGGCTACACCTTC

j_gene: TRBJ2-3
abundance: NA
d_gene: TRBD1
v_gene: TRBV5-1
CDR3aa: CASSGQGASSTDTQYF
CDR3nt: TGCGCCAGCAGCGGACAGGGGGCCTCTAGCACAGATACGCAGTATTTT

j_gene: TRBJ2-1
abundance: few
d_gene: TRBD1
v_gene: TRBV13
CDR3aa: CASSSIDRETYNEQFF
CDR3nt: TGTGCCAGCAGCTCGATAGACAGGGAAACCTACAATGAGCAGTTCTTC

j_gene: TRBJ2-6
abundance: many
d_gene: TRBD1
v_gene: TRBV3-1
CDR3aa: CASSQDRGRGPRGANVLTF
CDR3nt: TGTGCCAGCAGCCAAGATAGGGGAAGGGGGCCCAGGGGGGCCAACGTCCTGACTTTC

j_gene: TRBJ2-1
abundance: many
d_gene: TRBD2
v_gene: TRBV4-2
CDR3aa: CASSQVSGGLVNEQFF
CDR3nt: TGTGCCAGCAGCCAAGTAAGCGGAGGACTAGTCAATGAGCAGTTCTTC

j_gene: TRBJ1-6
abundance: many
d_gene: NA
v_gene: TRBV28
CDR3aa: CASSLQGPYNSPLHF
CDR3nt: TGTGCCAGCAGTTTACAGGGCCCCTATAATTCACCCCTCCACTTT

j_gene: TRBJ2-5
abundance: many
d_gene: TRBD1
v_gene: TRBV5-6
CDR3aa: CASSRGQRQETQYF
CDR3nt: TGTGCCAGCAGCAGGGGACAGAGACAAGAGACCCAGTACTTC

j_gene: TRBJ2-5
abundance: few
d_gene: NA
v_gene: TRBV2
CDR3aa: CASSELETQYF
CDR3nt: TGTGCCAGCAGTGAGTTAGAGACCCAGTACTTC

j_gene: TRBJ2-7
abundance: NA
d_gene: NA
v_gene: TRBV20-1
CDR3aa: CSARDSGGRLDEQYF
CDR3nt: TGCAGTGCTAGAGATTCGGGGGGCCGGTTAGACGAGCAGTACTTC

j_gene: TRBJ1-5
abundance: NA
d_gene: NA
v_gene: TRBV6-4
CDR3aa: CASSPQGNQPQHF
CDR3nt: TGTGCCAGCAGCCCCCAGGGGAATCAGCCCCAGCATTTT

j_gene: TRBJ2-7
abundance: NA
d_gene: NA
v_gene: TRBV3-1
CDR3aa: CASSPGQGSGREYF
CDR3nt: TGTGCCAGCAGCCCAGGACAAGGGTCGGGTAGGGAGTACTTC

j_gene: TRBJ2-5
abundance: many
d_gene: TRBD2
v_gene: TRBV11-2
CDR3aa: CASSVQRGAPPQETQYF
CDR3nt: TGTGCCAGCAGCGTTCAGCGGGGGGCTCCCCCCCAAGAGACCCAGTACTTC

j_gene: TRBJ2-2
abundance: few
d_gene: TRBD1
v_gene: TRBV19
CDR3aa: CASSTGTGGFTGELFF
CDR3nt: TGTGCCAGTAGTACCGGGACAGGGGGCTTCACCGGGGAGCTGTTTTTT

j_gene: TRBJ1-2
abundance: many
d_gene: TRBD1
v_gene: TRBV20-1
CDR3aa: CSAQTAGGGYTF
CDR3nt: TGCAGTGCTCAAACCGCAGGGGGAGGCTACACCTTC

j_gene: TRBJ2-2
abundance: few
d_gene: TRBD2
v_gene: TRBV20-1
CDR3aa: CSASLGPLAGGPTGELFF
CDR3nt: TGCAGTGCTAGTTTGGGGCCACTAGCGGGGGGGCCTACCGGGGAGCTGTTTTTT

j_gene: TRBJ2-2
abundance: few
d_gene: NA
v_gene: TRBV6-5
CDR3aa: CASRLERSNTGELFF
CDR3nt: TGTGCCAGCAGGTTGGAACGGTCGAACACCGGGGAGCTGTTTTTT

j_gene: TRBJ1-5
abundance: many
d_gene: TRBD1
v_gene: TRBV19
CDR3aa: CASSDRGSYSNQPQHF
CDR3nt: TGTGCCAGTAGCGACAGGGGGTCGTATAGCAATCAGCCCCAGCATTTT

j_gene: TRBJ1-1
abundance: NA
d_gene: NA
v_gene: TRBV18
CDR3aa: CASSTGNTEAFF
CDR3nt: TGTGCCAGCTCAACGGGGAACACTGAAGCTTTCTTT

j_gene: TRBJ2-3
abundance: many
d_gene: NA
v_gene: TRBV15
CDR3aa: CATSRARAGTIFSDTQYF
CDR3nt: TGTGCCACCAGCAGAGCACGGGCTGGGACGATATTCTCAGATACGCAGTATTTT

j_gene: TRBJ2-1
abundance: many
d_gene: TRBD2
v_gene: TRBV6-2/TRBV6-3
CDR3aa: CASSRAGASEQFF
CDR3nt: TGTGCCAGCAGTAGAGCGGGGGCCTCGGAGCAGTTCTTC

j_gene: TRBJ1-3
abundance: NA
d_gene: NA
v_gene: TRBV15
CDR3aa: CATSRDGYLAGGGNTIYF
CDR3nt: TGTGCCACCAGCAGAGATGGGTACCTGGCCGGGGGTGGAAACACCATATATTTT

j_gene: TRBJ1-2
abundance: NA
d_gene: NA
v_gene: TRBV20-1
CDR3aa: CSAQGGAHYGYTF
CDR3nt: TGCAGTGCTCAAGGGGGGGCGCACTATGGCTACACCTTC

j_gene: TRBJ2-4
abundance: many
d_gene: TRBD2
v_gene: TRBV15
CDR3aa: CATSPRGGGQNIQYF
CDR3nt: TGTGCCACCAGCCCACGCGGCGGGGGGCAAAACATTCAGTACTTC

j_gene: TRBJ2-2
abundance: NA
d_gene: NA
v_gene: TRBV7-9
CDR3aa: CASSLRQTGELFF
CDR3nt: TGTGCCAGCAGCTTACGGCAGACCGGGGAGCTGTTTTTT

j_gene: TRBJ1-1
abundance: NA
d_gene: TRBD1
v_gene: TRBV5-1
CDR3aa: CASSNDREGREAFF
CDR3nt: TGCGCCAGCAGCAATGACAGGGAGGGCCGAGAAGCTTTCTTT

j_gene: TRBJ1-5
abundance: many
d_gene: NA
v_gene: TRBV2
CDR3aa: CASSGGTRSQPQHF
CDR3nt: TGTGCCAGCAGTGGGGGGACGAGATCACAGCCCCAGCATTTT

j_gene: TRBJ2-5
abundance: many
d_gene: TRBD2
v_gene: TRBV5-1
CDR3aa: CASSLASGGPETQYF
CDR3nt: TGCGCCAGCAGCTTGGCGAGCGGGGGGCCCGAGACCCAGTACTTC

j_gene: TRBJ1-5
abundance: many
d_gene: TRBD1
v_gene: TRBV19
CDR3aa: CASSMGTGSNQPQHF
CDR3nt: TGTGCCAGTAGTATGGGGACAGGGAGCAATCAGCCCCAGCATTTT

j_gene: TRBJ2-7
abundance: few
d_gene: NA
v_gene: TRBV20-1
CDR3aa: CSARDVPNKAYYEQYF
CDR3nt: TGCAGTGCTAGAGATGTACCCAACAAAGCATACTACGAGCAGTACTTC

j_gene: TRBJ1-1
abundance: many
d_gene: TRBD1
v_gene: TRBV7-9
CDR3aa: CASSLDGTGAREAFF
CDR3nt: TGTGCCAGCAGCTTAGATGGGACAGGGGCCAGAGAAGCTTTCTTT